Below, 16 T cell receptor beta chains from the same sample are listed, as sequenced in a study of blood T cell repertoires in COVID-19. The method was immunoSEQ multiplex PCR; TCRdb's version includes in-frame clones alone and lacks a portion of them. The sample contains 80,000 to 100,000 clones, about 80% of which appear only once. Material for sequencing was peripheral blood. These receptors all come from a human donor in a cohort sampled during active COVID-19.

The chain has TRBV6-2 or TRBV6-3 and TRBJ1-5; D not resolved. V dropped 6 bases and J dropped 4 bases, with 13 bases sitting between them. From germline, CDR1 is MNHEY and CDR2 SVGEGT. The CDR3 is 14 residues long. This CDR3 reads CASSPWAGNQPQHF. CDR3 coding DNA: TGTGCCAGCAGCCCTTGGGCGGGGAATCAGCCCCAGCATTTT.

The chain carries TRBV24-1 and TRBJ2-1, with 8 bases matching TRBD2. V shed 5 bases and J 0 bases; nucleotides not matched to a gene: 8. Germline assignment: CDR1 KGHDR and CDR2 SFDVKD. The CDR3 runs to 17 residues. The CDR3 DNA follows: TGTGCCACCAGTGGATCTAGCGGGCCTAGCTCCTACAATGAGCAGTTCTTC. Protein sequence: CATSGSSGPSSYNEQFF.

The chain links TRBV28 to TRBJ2-3, with 7 nucleotides matching TRBD1. This CDR3 is built from 17 residues. The germline CDR1 and CDR2 sequences are MDHEN and SYDVKM. Unmatched junction bases numbered 19, after V lost 7 bases and J lost 6 bases. The CDR3 DNA reads as TGTGCCAGCAAGCCCTCCTCCAGGACAGGCAGGAACGATACGCAGTATTTT. Its translation is CASKPSSRTGRNDTQYF.

This clone was picked up a small number of times. The chain's CDR3 is CASSSGQGYTGELFF. For the CDR3, the DNA is TGTGCCAGCAGCTCAGGACAGGGTTACACCGGGGAGCTGTTTTTT. The chain couples TRBV7-8 to TRBJ2-2, with 8 nucleotides matching TRBD1. V lost 4 bases, J lost 3 bases, and 4 bases stayed unmatched. Germline CDR1 SGHVS, CDR2 FQNEAQ. The CDR3 contains 15 residues.

This sequence joins TRBV5-4 and TRBJ1-1; D remains ambiguous. The V end was cut by 1 base, the J end by 4 bases, with 11 bases between. The CDR3 is made up of 14 amino acids. Germline-derived CDR1 and CDR2 are SGHNT and YYREEE (reference sequence). CDR3 amino acids: CASSLSLGLTEAFF. The CDR3 nucleotides are TGTGCCAGCAGCTTGAGCCTAGGACTCACTGAAGCTTTCTTT.

The chain couples TRBV5-1 to TRBJ1-4, with TRBD1 as a possible D gene (5 bases). The CDR3 length is 16 residues. Germline CDR1 SGHRS, CDR2 YFSETQ. V was clipped by 2 bases and J by 0 bases, with 11 bases between them. CDR3 residues: CASSFGHAATNEKLFF. The CDR3 DNA is TGCGCCAGCAGCTTCGGACACGCTGCAACTAATGAAAAACTGTTTTTT.

The chain couples TRBV18 to TRBJ1-1, with 8 bases that match TRBD1. The V gene end was trimmed by 5 bases and the J gene end by 3 bases; junction bases not matched to a gene: 5. This CDR3 has 14 residues. The germline gives CDR1 KGHSH, CDR2 LQKENI. The CDR3 reads CASSAQGADTEAFF. CDR3 sequence (DNA): TGTGCCAGCTCAGCTCAGGGGGCGGACACTGAAGCTTTCTTT.

The genes are TRBV30 and TRBJ1-3; 12 bases line up with TRBD1. In germline, CDR1 is GTSNPN, CDR2 SVGIG (reference sequence). This CDR3 contains 18 residues. V was pared by 1 base and J by 0 bases, with 7 bases of the junction left unmatched. In DNA, the CDR3 is TGTGCCTGGAGTGCCTACCGGGACAGGGGGCCCTCTGGAAACACCATATATTTT. It specifies CAWSAYRDRGPSGNTIYF.

V is TRBV6-6 and J is TRBJ2-1; 8 bases match TRBD2. This CDR3 has 14 residues. Germline trimming cut 4 bases from V and 7 bases from J; bases unmatched to any gene: 6. The germline CDR1 and CDR2 sequences are MNHNY and SVGAGI (reference sequence). CDR3 nucleotide sequence: TGTGCCAGCAGTTCCGGGGTAGCGGGGAATGAGCAGTTCTTC. Its protein is CASSSGVAGNEQFF.

The chain uses TRBV28 and TRBJ2-1; 9 bases map to TRBD1. The germline CDR1 and CDR2 sequences are MDHEN and SYDVKM. The CDR3 covers 15 residues. V lost 4 bases, J lost 10 bases, and 11 bases stayed unmatched. The CDR3: CASSSWTGDTTEQFF. The CDR3 DNA reads as TGTGCCAGCAGTTCCTGGACAGGGGACACAACAGAGCAGTTCTTC.

The chain combines TRBV24-1 with TRBJ2-1, with 14 bases aligning to TRBD2. Per germline, CDR1 KGHDR and CDR2 SFDVKD. Trimming at V came to 9 bases and at J to 6 bases, leaving 6 bases not matched to a gene. The CDR3 length is 15 residues. CDR3 sequence reads: CATGRLAGGGNEQFF. In nucleotides, the CDR3 is TGTGCCACCGGCAGACTAGCGGGAGGGGGCAATGAGCAGTTCTTC.

This clone was observed once. This chain joins TRBV28 and TRBJ2-1; 10 nucleotides agree with TRBD2. Trimming took 5 bases from V and 10 from J; bases not matched to a gene: 5. The V gene's germline CDR1 is MDHEN and CDR2 SYDVKM. The CDR3 is made up of 13 amino acids. The CDR3 DNA is TGTGCCAGCAGTCAAGCGGGGGGGCGGGAGCAGTTCTTC. It yields the protein CASSQAGGREQFF.

The J gene is TRBJ2-7, the V gene TRBV5-4, with 7 bases lining up with TRBD1. This CDR3 region has 14 residues. Germline values: CDR1 SGHNT, CDR2 YYREEE (reference sequence). Unmatched junction bases numbered 2, after V lost 0 bases and J lost 2 bases. The CDR3 nucleotides are TGTGCCAGCAGCTTGGGGCAGGGGGCCTACGAGCAGTACTTC. Translated, it gives CASSLGQGAYEQYF.

V gene TRBV5-1 combines with J gene TRBJ2-5; 9 bases are shared with TRBD2. V was pared by 1 base and J by 2 bases, with 6 bases of the junction left unmatched. This CDR3 has 16 residues. Germline V gene lookup returns CDR1 SGHRS and CDR2 YFSETQ. CDR3 in amino acids: CASSLMAGGEQETQYF. The CDR3 coding sequence is TGCGCCAGCAGCTTGATGGCGGGAGGGGAGCAAGAGACCCAGTACTTC. The whole variable domain, filled in from reference TRBV5-1 and TRBJ2-5, reads KAGVTQTPRYLIKTRGQQVTLSCSPISGHRSVSWYQQTPGQGLQFLFEYFSETQRNKGNFPGRFSGRQFSNSRSEMNVSTLELGDSALYLCASSLMAGGEQETQYFGPGTRLLVL.

The chain recombines TRBV27 with TRBJ2-1; 13 bases agree with TRBD2. Germline loops: CDR1 MNHEY, CDR2 SMNVEV (reference sequence). J gave up 9 bases and V 3 bases, and 11 bases lay outside the gene matches. This CDR3 is 17 amino acids long. DNA of the CDR3: TGTGCCAGCAGTTTCAGCCGCGGACTAGCGGGAGCGTCTGAGCAGTTCTTC. This codes for CASSFSRGLAGASEQFF.

The rearrangement joins TRBV6-6 to TRBJ2-1; the match to TRBD2 covers 7 bases. V shed 5 bases, J shed 9 bases, and the junction held 7 bases outside the gene matches. CDR1 and CDR2 from the germline V gene are MNHNY and SVGAGI (reference sequence). The CDR3 runs to 13 residues. The CDR3 here is CASSRDWEGEQFF. DNA for the CDR3: TGTGCCAGCAGTCGCGACTGGGAGGGTGAGCAGTTCTTC.